This entry lists 29 T cell receptor beta chains sequenced from one sample in a study of beta chain features in type 1 diabetes. Since all of the isolated RNA was reverse transcribed, expressed TCRB transcripts were what got sequenced. Assay used: immunoSEQ multiplex PCR; TCRdb lists only in-frame clones, some missing. The sample has about 230,000 clones; over 8.5% are singletons. The specimen was naive CD4+ T cells from blood. These receptors were taken from a woman between 18 and 29 years old in good health.

The sample holds a few counts of this clone. This sequence joins TRBV5-1 and TRBJ1-2; a possible D gene is TRBD1 (5 bases). There are 13 residues in the CDR3. V gave up 2 bases and J gave up 8 bases, with 13 bases separating them. Germline CDR1 reads SGHRS; CDR2 reads YFSETQ. CDR3 amino acids: CASSFDSLGGYTF. In nucleotides, the CDR3 is TGCGCCAGCAGCTTCGACAGCCTCGGAGGCTACACCTTC.

In its sample, this clone was seen a few times. The gene calls are TRBV9 and TRBJ2-5, with D possibly matching TRBD2 (7 bases). Trimming stripped 0 bases from V and 4 bases from J, with 13 bases between. This CDR3 has 15 residues. The germline gives CDR1 SGDLS, CDR2 YYNGEE. CDR3 nucleotides: TGTGCCAGCAGCGTAGGGCCGGGGGGCGGAGAGACCCAGTACTTC. It codes for CASSVGPGGGETQYF.

This clone occurred a few times. The rearrangement joins TRBV5-1 to TRBJ2-5; D perhaps matches TRBD2 (6 bases). The length of the CDR3 is 14 residues. Germline loops: CDR1 SGHRS, CDR2 YFSETQ. Trimming pared 1 base from V and 7 bases from J, leaving 14 bases between. DNA of the CDR3: TGCGCCAGCAGCTTGCCAGGGACTGCGGGGACCCAGTACTTC. It is translated as CASSLPGTAGTQYF.

The chain recombines TRBV5-8 with TRBJ2-2, with 7 bases aligning to TRBD2. The ends lost 4 bases at V and 4 bases at J; junction bases unmatched: 10. CDR1 is SGHTS and CDR2 is YDEGEE in the germline V gene. The CDR3 totals 16 residues. The CDR3 is CASSAVPGLPTGELFF. The CDR3 DNA reads TGTGCCAGCAGCGCCGTTCCGGGACTACCCACCGGGGAGCTGTTTTTT.

This clone was counted a few times. This chain uses TRBV5-1 with TRBJ2-6; D is perhaps TRBD1 (5 bases). V was trimmed by 6 bases and J by 4 bases, leaving 14 bases between them. Germline CDR1 reads SGHRS; CDR2 reads YFSETQ. The CDR3 length is 15 residues. CDR3 protein: CASTSTGAGANVLTF. In DNA form, the CDR3 reads TGCGCCAGCACCAGCACAGGAGCCGGGGCCAACGTCCTGACTTTC.

The rearrangement links TRBV2 to TRBJ2-7; tentatively, D is TRBD2 (5 bases). The CDR3 has 18 residues. V dropped 1 base and J dropped 5 bases, with 24 bases sitting between them. CDR1 and CDR2 (germline): SNHLY, FYNNEI. Here the CDR3 DNA reads TGTGCCAGCAGTGAAGGGGGTGGATTAGTGACGGCCGGGGACGAGCAGTACTTC. It is translated as CASSEGGGLVTAGDEQYF.

The chain couples TRBV5-4 to TRBJ2-1; 7 positions match TRBD2. The germline V gene encodes CDR1 SGHNT and CDR2 YYREEE (reference sequence). The length of the CDR3 is 14 residues. V lost 0 bases and J lost 5; bases outside the gene matches: 2. The CDR3 region is CASSLALANNEQFF. CDR3 sequence (DNA): TGTGCCAGCAGCTTGGCACTAGCGAACAATGAGCAGTTCTTC.

V gene TRBV21-1 combines with J gene TRBJ2-1; TRBD1 reflects the table's D call only, with no check against the DNA. TRBV21-1 is a listed pseudogene. This CDR3 has 20 residues. CDR3 residues: CASSKLGVPLDRGRYNEQFF. The DNA of the CDR3 is TGTGCCAGCAGCAAGCTTGGCGTCCCCTTGGACAGGGGAAGATACAATGAGCAGTTCTTC.

This clone showed up just a few times. CDR3 sequence: CASSLRRDSYEQYF. DNA of the CDR3: TGTGCCAGCAGCCTCCGACGGGACTCCTACGAGCAGTACTTC. This sequence joins TRBV7-2 and TRBJ2-5; D is possibly TRBD2 (5 bases). The J call may not be correct, given that the DNA end is closer to TRBJ2-7. CDR3 size: 14 residues. CDR1 and CDR2 from the germline V gene are SGHTA and FQGNSA.

The chain has TRBV7-9 and TRBJ2-5; no reliable D call. The V gene lost 2 bases and the J gene lost 5 bases, with 12 bases spanning the gap. This CDR3 comprises 14 residues. Per the germline V gene, CDR1 is SEHNR and CDR2 is FQNEAQ (reference sequence). In DNA, the CDR3 is TGTGCCAGCAGCTTAAACCAGGCGTTTGAGACCCAGTACTTC. Translating gives CASSLNQAFETQYF.

This chain connects TRBV4-2 to TRBJ1-3; D uncertain. The CDR3 covers 14 residues. Trimming stripped 3 bases from V and 3 bases from J, with 9 bases between. Germline V CDR1 and CDR2: LGHNA, YNFKEQ. This CDR3 reads CASSQRSGGNTIYF. The CDR3 DNA reads TGTGCCAGCAGCCAGCGTTCCGGTGGAAACACCATATATTTT.

This clone was detected a few times. This chain uses TRBV5-1 with TRBJ2-6; D is uncertain. The germline CDR1 and CDR2 sequences are SGHRS and YFSETQ. Trimming removed 0 bases from V and 0 bases from J, with 7 bases in between. The CDR3 extends over 16 amino acids. The CDR3 DNA reads as TGCGCCAGCAGCTTGGAGCCATTCTCTGGGGCCAACGTCCTGACTTTC. Translating gives CASSLEPFSGANVLTF.

In DNA form, the CDR3 reads TGTGCCAGCAGCCGGACAGGGAACGGGTACAATGAGCAGTTCTTC. This sequence encodes CASSRTGNGYNEQFF. The chain combines TRBV13 with TRBJ2-1, with 8 bases that match TRBD1. CDR3 length equals 15 residues. V lost 5 bases, J lost 4 bases, and 7 bases stayed unmatched. The V gene's germline CDR1 is PRHDT and CDR2 FYEKMQ (reference sequence).

V usage is TRBV7-2 and J usage is TRBJ1-5, with D maybe TRBD1 (5 bases). CDR3 length: 16 residues. Germline CDR1 and CDR2: SGHTA and FQGNSA. V lost 0 bases and J lost 1, with 10 bases in between. CDR3 nucleotides: TGTGCCAGCAGCTTAGCGGCAGGGCTAAGCAATCAGCCCCAGCATTTT. Translating it yields CASSLAAGLSNQPQHF.

This clone was seen more than once but under ten times. This sequence joins TRBV7-9 and TRBJ1-1; TRBD1 might be the D (6 bases). Trimming took 3 bases from V and 6 from J, leaving 11 bases between them. This CDR3 comprises 13 residues. Per the germline V gene, CDR1 is SEHNR and CDR2 is FQNEAQ (reference sequence). The CDR3 is CASSFLRGAEAFF. CDR3 nucleotides: TGTGCCAGCAGCTTCCTCAGGGGCGCTGAAGCTTTCTTT.

The chain uses TRBV7-9 and TRBJ1-1; weak D call: TRBD1 (5 bases). CDR1 is SEHNR, CDR2 FQNEAQ, per germline (reference sequence). The CDR3 runs to 14 residues. The V end was cut by 0 bases, the J end by 3 bases, with 8 bases between. CDR3 residues: CASSLAPRDTEAFF. The CDR3 DNA reads TGTGCCAGCAGCTTAGCCCCCAGGGACACTGAAGCTTTCTTT.

The chain has TRBV11-2 and TRBJ2-7; 7 nucleotides agree with TRBD2. Germline V gene sequence: CDR1 SGHAT, CDR2 FQNNGV. The CDR3 runs 16 residues. The V and J ends lost 3 bases and 4 bases, in that order; junction bases with no gene match: 12. CDR3 DNA: TGTGCCAGCAGCTTTATTCCCGGGACGGGAGGATACGAGCAGTACTTC. Translating gives CASSFIPGTGGYEQYF.

The chain combines TRBV27 with TRBJ1-5; D unclear. V was clipped by 3 bases and J by 5 bases, with 11 bases between them. This CDR3 is built from 14 residues. Per germline, CDR1 MNHEY and CDR2 SMNVEV (reference sequence). The CDR3 DNA sequence: TGTGCCAGCAGTTTCCGGGGTCGGGATCAGCCCCAGCATTTT. Encoded protein: CASSFRGRDQPQHF.

CDR3 nucleotide sequence: TGTGCCAGCAGCTTGGGAACCCTAGGGGACTACGAGCAGTACTTC. As protein: CASSLGTLGDYEQYF. The chain combines TRBV5-6 with TRBJ2-7; possibly TRBD1 for D (5 bases). There are 15 residues in the CDR3. The germline CDR1 and CDR2 sequences are SGHDT and YYEEEE. Trimming pared 0 bases from V and 3 bases from J, leaving 13 bases between.

The V and J genes are TRBV9 and TRBJ2-5; 12 bases agree with TRBD1. The V gene end was trimmed by 3 bases and the J gene end by 5 bases; junction bases not matched to a gene: 8. CDR3 length equals 16 residues. CDR1 and CDR2 (germline): SGDLS, YYNGEE. For the CDR3, the DNA is TGTGCCAGCAGCGGATCCGGGACAGGGGGCTTTGAGACCCAGTACTTC. Its protein product is CASSGSGTGGFETQYF.

The rearrangement links TRBV4-1 to TRBJ2-1; D uncertain. The CDR3 is made up of 15 amino acids. V gave up 0 bases and J gave up 2 bases, with 8 bases separating them. Per germline, CDR1 MGHRA and CDR2 YSYEKL. As DNA, the CDR3 is TGCGCCAGCAGCCAAGATCAGACTGCCTACAATGAGCAGTTCTTC. Translated: CASSQDQTAYNEQFF.

CDR3 sequence reads: CASSMTSGSYEQYF. In DNA form, the CDR3 reads TGTGCCAGTAGTATGACTAGCGGGAGCTACGAGCAGTACTTC. This rearrangement joins TRBV19 to TRBJ2-7, with 12 positions matching TRBD2. Germline lookup yields CDR1 LNHDA and CDR2 SQIVND (reference sequence). V gave up 3 bases and J gave up 3 bases; unmatched junction bases: 0. The CDR3 is made up of 14 amino acids.

This clone was detected only a few times. V is TRBV7-2 and J is TRBJ2-7; 8 nucleotides line up with TRBD2. V was pared by 5 bases and J by 1 base, with 7 bases of the junction left unmatched. In germline, CDR1 is SGHTA, CDR2 FQGNSA. There are 15 residues in the CDR3. The CDR3 region is CASSRTGTSSYEQYF. In DNA form, the CDR3 reads TGTGCCAGCAGCCGAACCGGGACTAGTTCCTACGAGCAGTACTTC.

In its sample, this clone was seen a few times. The chain uses TRBV30 and TRBJ1-2, with D perhaps TRBD1 (5 bases). The germline V gene has CDR1 GTSNPN and CDR2 SVGIG (reference sequence). Deletions cut 5 bases from V and 4 bases from J, with 11 bases between. There are 12 residues in the CDR3. CDR3 in DNA: TGTGCCTGGGCAGACAGATTCTATGGCTACACCTTC. Protein product: CAWADRFYGYTF. The whole variable domain, remainder taken from reference TRBV30 and TRBJ1-2, is SQTIHQWPATLVQPVGSPLSLECTVEGTSNPNLYWYRQAAGRGLQLLFYSVGIGQISSEVPQNLSASRPQDRQFILSSKKLLLSDSGFYLCAWADRFYGYTFGSGTRLTVV.

Note on this clone: The DNA is left out, because the CDR3 cannot be placed on it with certainty; the CDR3 is given as TCRdb lists it. CDR3 amino acids: CAWSILALPNQPQHF. The chain carries TRBV30 and TRBJ1-5; the listed D gene, TRBD1, was not tested against the DNA. CDR1 and CDR2 (germline): GTSNPN, SVGIG (reference sequence). The CDR3 region is 15 residues in length, termini included.

This clone was seen a handful of times. One end of the junction is discordant with germline, which a read error may explain. The J gene is TRBJ2-3, the V gene TRBV7-7, with TRBD1 as a possible D gene (5 bases). Germline V gene data show CDR1 as SSHAT and CDR2 as FNYEAQ (reference sequence). The CDR3 runs 13 residues. CDR3 sequence reads: CASSAETADTQYF. Written as DNA, the CDR3 is TGTGCTAGCAGCGCCGAGACAGCTGATACGCAGTATTTT.

This clone was found a few times. This chain connects TRBV5-1 to TRBJ1-5; 9 bases match TRBD1. Germline V gene lookup returns CDR1 SGHRS and CDR2 YFSETQ. This CDR3 region has 14 residues. Trimming at V came to 0 bases and at J to 7 bases, leaving 2 bases not matched to a gene. The CDR3 sequence is CASSLGDREQPQHF. The CDR3 bases are TGCGCCAGCAGCTTGGGGGACAGGGAGCAGCCCCAGCATTTT. The complete variable domain, with remaining parts taken from reference TRBV5-1 and TRBJ1-5, reads KAGVTQTPRYLIKTRGQQVTLSCSPISGHRSVSWYQQTPGQGLQFLFEYFSETQRNKGNFPGRFSGRQFSNSRSEMNVSTLELGDSALYLCASSLGDREQPQHFGDGTRLSIL.

This clone has more than one count but fewer than ten. V and J are TRBV5-4 and TRBJ2-3, with D possibly TRBD2 on 7 matching bases. The germline CDR1 and CDR2 sequences are SGHNT and YYREEE (reference sequence). Trimming took 0 bases from V and 4 from J, leaving 15 bases between them. This CDR3 is 16 amino acids long. CDR3 protein: CASSLGGREIADTQYF. The CDR3 DNA sequence: TGTGCCAGCAGCTTGGGGGGGCGGGAGATTGCAGATACGCAGTATTTT.

Here the CDR3 reads CAWTGGLNEKLFF. The DNA for the CDR3 is TGTGCCTGGACAGGGGGTCTTAATGAAAAACTGTTTTTT. The J gene is TRBJ1-4, the V gene TRBV30, with 7 bases identical to TRBD1. Germline V gene sequence: CDR1 GTSNPN, CDR2 SVGIG (reference sequence). CDR3 length equals 13 residues. Trimming cost V 4 bases and J 4 bases; bases outside gene matches: 3.